The T cell receptor (beta chain) under discussion was sequenced for a study of T cells in tuberculosis. General study findings and limits: The TCR-beta difference was not significant; alpha differences partly reflected length. Active tuberculosis alpha repertoires lay closer to GMM-specific TCRs than controls'.

The table came from immunoSEQ multiplex PCR; TCRdb's copy has only in-frame clones and leaves some out. The data show some 31,000 clones, just under 97% seen once. The CDR3 covers 17 residues. The V end lost 5 bases, the J end lost 2 bases, and 21 bases lay between the germline ends. The V gene's germline CDR1 is SGHVS and CDR2 FQNEAQ. About this clone: Antigen unknown.

The sequenced material came from PBMCs. The V gene is TRBV7-8, the J gene TRBJ1-2; tentatively, D is TRBD1 (6 bases). The clonotype comes from a donor aged 5 to 30 with latent tuberculosis or without tuberculosis infection. As DNA, the CDR3 is TGTGCCAGCAGCGACGTTGGTGCGGGGGGCGCGAACTATGGCTACACCTTC. This codes for CASSDVGAGGANYGYTF.